This TCR beta chain was identified in a study of cytomegalovirus exposure and HLA in healthy donors (dated by TCRdb to the late 2010s). The study in broad terms: The roughly 650 repertoires of the first cohort and the roughly 120 validation repertoires were produced on the same platform, according to a later analysis. The study was designed to test whether signatures of past pathogen exposure could be identified by cataloging public T cell receptors. In addition to the first cohort of hundreds of subjects, a separate validation cohort of 130 or so different subjects was used. The study combined high-throughput TCR immunosequencing, statistical association of individual TCRs with disease status, and machine learning to predict cytomegalovirus infection status.

The donors belonged to the validation cohort of around 130 subjects, which was separate from the roughly 700-subject first cohort. At the junction V is shortened by 2 bases and J by 5 bases, with 21 bases in between. CDR1 and CDR2 are drawn from the germline V gene (reference sequence): LNHDA, SQIVND. The CDR3 sequence holds 17 residues, the cysteine and phenylalanine included. The read is trimmed to its CDR3 DNA, 51 bases read in frame from base 1. The library was made by the immunoSEQ multiplex PCR assay. In the paper's pipeline: A statistical classification framework was built to diagnose cytomegalovirus status from the catalog of TCR beta chain sequences. The table was pulled from immuneACCESS by TCRdb, which kept in-frame rearrangements only. Such tables lose some clones; where checked, under half of the loss comes from unresolved V genes, and the rest has no known cause. V and J calls and clone size follow that table, whereas D and trimming were derived from the DNA. The sample profile shows some 170,000 clones; about nine tenths of them were found once. The ten largest clones represent 10% of the sample.

As regards this clone: Its antigen is still unknown. Nothing much larger sits one base from this clone, and base qualities are not available.

Here is what the overall study found, with its caveats: A few of the identified cytomegalovirus-associated TCR beta chains were confirmed in vitro to be specific for cytomegalovirus antigens. The study gave a list of under 200 TCR beta chains associated with cytomegalovirus. According to the authors, the approach could potentially be generalized to other disease states and immunological phenotypes. Of the cluster scores, approximately 94% were above 0 in a later analysis, which found that TCRs clustered in the first cohort also tended to co-occur in the 120 validation repertoires. Across donors, most TCR sequences were observed very rarely, whereas some public TCRs were present in many individuals. A later analysis had no HLA typing for the validation cohort, so co-occurrence there was scored across all 120 repertoires. The classifier was reported to diagnose cytomegalovirus status with high specificity and sensitivity in both the original cohort and the validation cohort.

The sequence is built from TRBV19 and TRBJ2-5; 6 matching bases give a weak D call of TRBD1. This TCR came from a woman aged 18-30 years in good health and CMV-seropositive. The sample comprised PBMCs. The DNA is as follows: TGTGCCAGTAGTATACCCAGGGGACGGTCGGCTCGGGAGACCCAGTACTTC. This yields the protein CASSIPRGRSARETQYF.